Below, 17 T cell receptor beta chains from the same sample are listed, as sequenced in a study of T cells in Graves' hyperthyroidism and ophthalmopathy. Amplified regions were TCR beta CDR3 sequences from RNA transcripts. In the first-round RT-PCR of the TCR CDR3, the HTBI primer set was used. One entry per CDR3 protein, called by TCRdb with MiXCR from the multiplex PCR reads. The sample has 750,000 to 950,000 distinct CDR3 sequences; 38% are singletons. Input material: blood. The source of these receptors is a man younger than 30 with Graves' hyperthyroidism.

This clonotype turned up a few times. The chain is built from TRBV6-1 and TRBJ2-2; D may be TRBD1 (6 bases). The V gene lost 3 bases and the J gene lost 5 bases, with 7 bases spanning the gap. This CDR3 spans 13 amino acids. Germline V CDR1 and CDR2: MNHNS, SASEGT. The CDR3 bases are TGTGCCAGCAGTGACCAGGGGACCGGGGAGCTGTTTTTT. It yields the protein CASSDQGTGELFF.

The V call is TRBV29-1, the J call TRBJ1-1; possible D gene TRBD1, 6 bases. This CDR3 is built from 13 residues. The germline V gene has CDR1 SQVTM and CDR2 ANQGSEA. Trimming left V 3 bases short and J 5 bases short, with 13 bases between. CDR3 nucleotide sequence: TGCAGCGTTGACAGGGGCCATGGGACTGAAGCTTTCTTT. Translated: CSVDRGHGTEAFF.

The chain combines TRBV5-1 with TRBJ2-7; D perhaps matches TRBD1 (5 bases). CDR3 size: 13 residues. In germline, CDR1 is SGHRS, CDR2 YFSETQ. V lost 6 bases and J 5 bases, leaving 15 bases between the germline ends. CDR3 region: CASKRSRADEQYF. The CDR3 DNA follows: TGCGCCAGCAAACGGTCCAGGGCCGACGAGCAGTACTTC.

The CDR3 protein is CASSLGEGVYSGNTIYF. The CDR3 nucleotides are TGCGCCAGCAGCTTGGGCGAGGGGGTTTACTCTGGAAACACCATATATTTT. The chain is built from TRBV5-1 and TRBJ1-3, with D perhaps TRBD1 (6 bases). The V end lost 0 bases, the J end lost 0 bases, and 13 bases lay between the germline ends. Germline-derived CDR1 and CDR2 are SGHRS and YFSETQ. This CDR3 is 17 amino acids long.

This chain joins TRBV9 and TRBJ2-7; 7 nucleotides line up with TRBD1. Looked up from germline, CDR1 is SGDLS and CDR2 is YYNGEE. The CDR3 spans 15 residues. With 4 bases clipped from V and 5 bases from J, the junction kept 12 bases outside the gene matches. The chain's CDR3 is CASSLGPDRADEQYF. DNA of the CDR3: TGTGCCAGCAGCTTAGGCCCTGACAGGGCGGACGAGCAGTACTTC.

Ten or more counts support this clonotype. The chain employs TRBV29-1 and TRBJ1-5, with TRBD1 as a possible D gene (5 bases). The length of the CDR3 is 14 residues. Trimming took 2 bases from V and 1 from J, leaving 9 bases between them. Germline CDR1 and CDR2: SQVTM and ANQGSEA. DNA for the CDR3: TGCAGCGTTGAATTTGCAGGGAGCAATCAGCCCCAGCATTTT. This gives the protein CSVEFAGSNQPQHF.

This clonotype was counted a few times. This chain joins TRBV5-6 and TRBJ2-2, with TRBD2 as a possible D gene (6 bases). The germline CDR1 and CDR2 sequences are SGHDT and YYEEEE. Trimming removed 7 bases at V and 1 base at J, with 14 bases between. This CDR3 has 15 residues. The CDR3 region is CASGAGMVNTGELFF. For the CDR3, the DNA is TGTGCCAGCGGCGCGGGGATGGTGAACACCGGGGAGCTGTTTTTT.

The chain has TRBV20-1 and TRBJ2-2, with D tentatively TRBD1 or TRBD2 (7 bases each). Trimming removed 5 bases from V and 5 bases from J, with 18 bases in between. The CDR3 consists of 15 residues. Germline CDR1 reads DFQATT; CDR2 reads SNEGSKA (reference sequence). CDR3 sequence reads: CSACPRQGGTGELFF. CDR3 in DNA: TGCAGTGCTTGCCCACGCCAGGGGGGGACCGGGGAGCTGTTTTTT.

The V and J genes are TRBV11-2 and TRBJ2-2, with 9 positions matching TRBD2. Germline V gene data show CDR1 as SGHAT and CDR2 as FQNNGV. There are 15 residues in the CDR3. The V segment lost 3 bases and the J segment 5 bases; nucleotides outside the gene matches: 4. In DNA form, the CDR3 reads TGTGCCAGCAGCTTGGTTCTAGCGGGGACCGGGGAGCTGTTTTTT. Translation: CASSLVLAGTGELFF.

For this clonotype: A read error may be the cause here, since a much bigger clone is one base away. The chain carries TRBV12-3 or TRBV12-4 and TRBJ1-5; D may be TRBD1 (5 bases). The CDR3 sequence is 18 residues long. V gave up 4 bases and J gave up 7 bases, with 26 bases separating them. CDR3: CASSSKTLGGEVRQPQHF. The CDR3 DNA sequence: TGTGCCAGCAGTTCCAAGACGCTGGGGGGGGAAGTAAGGCAGCCCCAGCATTTT.

The CDR3 reads CASSAVQVRNQPQHF. The CDR3 bases are TGTGCCAGCAGCGCAGTCCAGGTTCGCAATCAGCCCCAGCATTTT. The gene calls are TRBV6-1 and TRBJ1-5; D ambiguous. Germline V gives CDR1 MNHNS, CDR2 SASEGT. V lost 6 bases and J lost 2, with 14 bases in between. The CDR3 is 15 amino acids.

The DNA of the CDR3 is TGTGCCATCAGTGTTCGTGGGGACATTGACACCGGGGAGCTGTTTTTT. The encoded protein is CAISVRGDIDTGELFF. This chain connects TRBV10-3 to TRBJ2-2; a possible D gene is TRBD1 (6 bases). Per germline, CDR1 ENHRY and CDR2 SYGVKD. Between the trimmed V and J ends, which lost 4 bases and 3 bases, there was a span of 15 bases. This CDR3 region has 16 residues.

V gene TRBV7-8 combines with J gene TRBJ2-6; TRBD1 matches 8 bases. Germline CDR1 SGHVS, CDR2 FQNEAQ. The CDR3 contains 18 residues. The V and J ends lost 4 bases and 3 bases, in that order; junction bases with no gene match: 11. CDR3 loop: CASSSQGQGARGANVLTF. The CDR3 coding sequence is TGTGCCAGCAGCTCCCAGGGGCAGGGGGCGCGTGGGGCCAACGTCCTGACTTTC.

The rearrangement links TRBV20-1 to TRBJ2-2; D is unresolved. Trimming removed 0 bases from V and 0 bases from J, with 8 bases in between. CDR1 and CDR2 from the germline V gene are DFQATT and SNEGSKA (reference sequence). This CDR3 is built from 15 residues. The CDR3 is CSARDQRSNTGELFF. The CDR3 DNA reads TGCAGTGCTAGAGATCAACGGTCGAACACCGGGGAGCTGTTTTTT.

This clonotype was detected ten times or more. DNA for the CDR3: TGTGCCAGCAGACCGGGGAACACTGAAGCTTTCTTT. Amino acid sequence: CASRPGNTEAFF. This sequence joins TRBV19 and TRBJ1-1; D ambiguous. The V end lost 9 bases, the J end lost 1 base, and 9 bases lay between the germline ends. The CDR3 covers 12 residues. Looked up from germline, CDR1 is LNHDA and CDR2 is SQIVND (reference sequence). Full variable domain (outside the CDR3, taken from reference TRBV19 and TRBJ1-1): DGGITQSPKYLFRKEGQNVTLSCEQNLNHDAMYWYRQDPGQGLRLIYYSQIVNDFQKGDIAEGYSVSREKKESFPLTVTSAQKNPTAFYLCASRPGNTEAFFGQGTRLTVV.

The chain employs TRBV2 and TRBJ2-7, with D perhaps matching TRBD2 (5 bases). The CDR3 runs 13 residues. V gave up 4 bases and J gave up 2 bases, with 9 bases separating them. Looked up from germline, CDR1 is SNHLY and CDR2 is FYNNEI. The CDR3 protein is CASSGGIAYEQYF. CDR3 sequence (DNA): TGTGCCAGCAGTGGAGGGATTGCCTACGAGCAGTACTTC.

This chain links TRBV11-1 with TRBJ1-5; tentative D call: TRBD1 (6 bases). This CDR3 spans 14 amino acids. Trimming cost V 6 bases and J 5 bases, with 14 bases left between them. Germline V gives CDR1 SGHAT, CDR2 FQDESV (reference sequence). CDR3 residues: CASSSTGRYQPQHF. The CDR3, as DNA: TGTGCCAGCAGTTCTACAGGGAGGTATCAGCCCCAGCATTTT.